A single sample is the source of the 23 T cell receptor beta chains below, sequenced in a study of blood T cell repertoires in COVID-19. The method was immunoSEQ multiplex PCR; TCRdb's version includes in-frame clones alone and lacks a portion of them. Of more than 140,000 clones listed, approximately 80% are singletons. The sample consisted of peripheral blood. These TCRs come from a woman in her 50s in a cohort sampled during active or convalescent COVID-19.

The chain couples TRBV10-3 to TRBJ2-2, with 15 bases lining up with TRBD2. CDR1 ENHRY and CDR2 SYGVKD come from the germline V gene. This CDR3 is built from 17 residues. Trimming at V came to 7 bases and at J to 2 bases, leaving 5 bases not matched to a gene. In DNA, the CDR3 is TGTGCCATCACCGGACTAGCGGGGGGGAAAAACACCGGGGAGCTGTTTTTT. The encoded protein is CAITGLAGGKNTGELFF.

V usage is TRBV19 and J usage is TRBJ1-3; TRBD1 agrees at 8 bases. Germline lookup yields CDR1 LNHDA and CDR2 SQIVND (reference sequence). CDR3 length: 17 residues. J lost 4 bases, V lost 5 bases, and 13 bases had no gene match. The CDR3 spells CASSQLPQGVYGNTIYF. The CDR3 DNA follows: TGTGCCAGTAGTCAATTACCACAGGGGGTTTACGGAAACACCATATATTTT.

This chain links TRBV6-5 with TRBJ2-7; tentatively, D is TRBD1 (6 bases). The germline V gene has CDR1 MNHEY and CDR2 SVGAGI. This CDR3 contains 13 residues. With 7 bases removed from V and 7 bases from J, the gap between germline ends came to 17 bases. This CDR3 is CASNNRVSFEQYF. The CDR3 coding sequence is TGTGCCAGCAACAACAGGGTGTCTTTTGAGCAGTACTTC.

This clone has only one observation. The chain is built from TRBV2 and TRBJ2-1, with D possibly TRBD2 on 5 matching bases. The CDR3 spans 14 residues. From germline, CDR1 is SNHLY and CDR2 FYNNEI. The ends were cut back, 5 bases at V and 2 bases at J, with 10 bases in the middle. For the CDR3, the DNA is TGTGCCAGCAGTAGCCCCGGGGCCTACAATGAGCAGTTCTTC. Its translation is CASSSPGAYNEQFF.

The V call is TRBV25-1, the J call TRBJ1-1; 7 nucleotides agree with TRBD1. Germline lookup yields CDR1 MGHDK and CDR2 SYGVNS. The CDR3 is 13 amino acids. J was trimmed by 5 bases and V by 5 bases; bases with no gene match: 5. This chain's CDR3 is CASSTTGETEAFF. The CDR3 DNA reads as TGTGCCAGCAGTACTACAGGGGAAACTGAAGCTTTCTTT.

The chain employs TRBV19 and TRBJ1-2; weak D call: TRBD1 (5 bases). CDR3 length: 14 amino acids. Deletions cut 5 bases from V and 6 bases from J, with 16 bases between. Germline assignment: CDR1 LNHDA and CDR2 SQIVND (reference sequence). In nucleotides, the CDR3 is TGTGCCAGTAGTCCTCTGGCAGGGAAGGATGGCTACACCTTC. Translating gives CASSPLAGKDGYTF.

The chain combines TRBV29-1 with TRBJ2-1, with D perhaps TRBD2 (5 bases). This CDR3 region has 13 residues. Looked up from germline, CDR1 is SQVTM and CDR2 is ANQGSEA. CDR3 protein: CSAPLAGYNEQFF. The CDR3 DNA reads TGCAGTGCCCCCCTAGCCGGATACAATGAGCAGTTCTTC.

This clone was counted only a few times. J is TRBJ1-3 and V is TRBV30; a weak D match, TRBD1 (6 bases). The germline V gene has CDR1 GTSNPN and CDR2 SVGIG (reference sequence). The CDR3 runs 14 residues. Between the trimmed V and J ends, which lost 2 bases and 2 bases, there was a span of 10 bases. CDR3 sequence (DNA): TGTGCCTGGAGTTGGCGGGGGCCTGGAAACACCATATATTTT. Translated: CAWSWRGPGNTIYF. Supplemented by reference TRBV30 and TRBJ1-3, the full variable domain reads SQTIHQWPATLVQPVGSPLSLECTVEGTSNPNLYWYRQAAGRGLQLLFYSVGIGQISSEVPQNLSASRPQDRQFILSSKKLLLSDSGFYLCAWSWRGPGNTIYFGEGSWLTVV.

This clone has only one observation. For the CDR3, the DNA is TGTGCCAGCAGCGGCACTAGCATCTGGAGCAATGAGCAGTTCTTC. Protein: CASSGTSIWSNEQFF. The rearrangement uses TRBV11-2 and TRBJ2-1; a weak D match, TRBD2 (6 bases). The CDR3 sequence is 15 residues long. Germline V gene lookup returns CDR1 SGHAT and CDR2 FQNNGV. The V and J ends lost 5 bases and 6 bases respectively, with 17 bases between them.

J is TRBJ2-3 and V is TRBV7-2; 8 bases fit TRBD2. The CDR3 loop spans 15 amino acids. The germline CDR1 and CDR2 sequences are SGHTA and FQGNSA. J gave up 5 bases and V 5 bases, and 9 bases lay outside the gene matches. The CDR3 DNA sequence: TGTGCCAGCAGCCTCAGCGGGGGATGGGTAGATACGCAGTATTTT. Protein product: CASSLSGGWVDTQYF. Combining the CDR3 with reference TRBV7-2 and TRBJ2-3 gives the whole variable domain GAGVSQSPSNKVTEKGKDVELRCDPISGHTALYWYRQSLGQGLEFLIYFQGNSAPDKSGLPSDRFSAERTGGSVSTLTIQRTQQEDSAVYLCASSLSGGWVDTQYFGPGTRLTVL.

The chain combines TRBV2 with TRBJ2-7; 11 nucleotides line up with TRBD2. Trimming at V came to 2 bases and at J to 5 bases, leaving 5 bases not matched to a gene. The CDR3 has 15 amino acids. The germline V gene encodes CDR1 SNHLY and CDR2 FYNNEI. The chain's CDR3 is CASSETTSGADEQYF. The DNA of the CDR3 is TGTGCCAGCAGTGAAACGACTAGCGGGGCGGACGAGCAGTACTTC. Complete variable domain (other parts from reference TRBV2 and TRBJ2-7): EPEVTQTPSHQVTQMGQEVILRCVPISNHLYFYWYRQILGQKVEFLVSFYNNEISEKSEIFDDQFSVERPDGSNFTLKIRSTKLEDSAMYFCASSETTSGADEQYFGPGTRLTVT.

The chain has TRBV10-3 and TRBJ1-5; TRBD1 might be the D (5 bases). The CDR3 is 14 residues long. Trimming removed 2 bases from V and 6 bases from J, with 11 bases in between. Germline values: CDR1 ENHRY, CDR2 SYGVKD. The CDR3 DNA sequence: TGTGCCATCAGTGAGGGCCTTGGGGCTCAGCCCCAGCATTTT. Amino acids: CAISEGLGAQPQHF.

J is TRBJ1-6 and V is TRBV30; no firm D call. Per the germline V gene, CDR1 is GTSNPN and CDR2 is SVGIG (reference sequence). V lost 5 bases to trimming and J lost 9 bases, with 11 bases between them. The CDR3 is 12 residues long. Written as DNA, the CDR3 is TGTGCCTGGGGACCCGGCGGTTCACCCCTCCACTTT. Translated: CAWGPGGSPLHF.

This clone was detected only once. V is TRBV5-4 and J is TRBJ1-4, with 7 positions matching TRBD1. The CDR3 runs 15 residues. Germline trimming cut 4 bases from V and 5 bases from J; bases unmatched to any gene: 8. From germline, CDR1 is SGHNT and CDR2 YYREEE (reference sequence). CDR3: CASSPTGNTNEKLFF. The CDR3 nucleotides read TGTGCCAGCAGCCCGACAGGGAATACGAATGAAAAACTGTTTTTT.

This clone is a singleton in its sample. The chain is built from TRBV6-5 and TRBJ2-7; 11 bases align to TRBD1. Germline CDR1 MNHEY, CDR2 SVGAGI. CDR3 length: 14 amino acids. V was pared by 4 bases and J by 2 bases, with 1 base of the junction left unmatched. In nucleotides, the CDR3 is TGTGCCAGCAGTTCGGGACAGGGGGCCTACGAGCAGTACTTC. Encoded protein: CASSSGQGAYEQYF.

The chain has TRBV2 and TRBJ2-3, with no clear D. The CDR3 runs 16 residues. Germline V gives CDR1 SNHLY, CDR2 FYNNEI. Trimming removed 5 bases from V and 2 bases from J, with 17 bases in between. The CDR3, as DNA: TGTGCCAGCAGTCCCCAGCGTTGGGTGAACACAGATACGCAGTATTTT. This translates into CASSPQRWVNTDTQYF.

The chain carries TRBV30 and TRBJ2-3; D is undetermined. The CDR3 is made up of 12 amino acids. The germline V and J ends were trimmed by 3 bases and 0 bases, with 4 bases remaining between them. Germline V gene sequence: CDR1 GTSNPN, CDR2 SVGIG (reference sequence). CDR3 coding DNA: TGTGCCTGGAGCGGGAGCACAGATACGCAGTATTTT. Its protein is CAWSGSTDTQYF.

This chain connects TRBV7-6 to TRBJ2-7; D not resolved. CDR1 is SGHVS and CDR2 is FNYEAQ in the germline V gene. This CDR3 has 15 amino acids. V was trimmed by 1 base and J by 3 bases, leaving 13 bases between them. The chain's CDR3 is CASSLVHPGNYEQYF. CDR3 DNA: TGTGCCAGCAGCTTAGTCCACCCAGGTAACTACGAGCAGTACTTC.

This clone occurred many times. The chain has TRBV2 and TRBJ2-7, with 7 bases identical to TRBD1. The CDR3 sequence is 16 residues long. CDR1 SNHLY and CDR2 FYNNEI come from the germline V gene. The ends lost 1 base at V and 2 bases at J; junction bases unmatched: 8. The CDR3 bases are TGTGCCAGCAGTGAAGGGGGGAAAGGGACAGCCTACGAGCAGTACTTC. It specifies CASSEGGKGTAYEQYF.

The CDR3 DNA is TGTGCCAGCTCACCGGCGCAGGGTTTGGTTCAGCCCCAGCATTTT. Translation: CASSPAQGLVQPQHF. The chain employs TRBV18 and TRBJ1-5, with D possibly TRBD1 on 5 matching bases. The ends were cut back, 3 bases at V and 6 bases at J, with 15 bases in the middle. The CDR3 is 15 amino acids. Germline V lookup: CDR1 KGHSH, CDR2 LQKENI.

V is TRBV4-2 and J is TRBJ2-3; D ambiguous. The CDR3 length is 14 residues. The V gene's germline CDR1 is LGHNA and CDR2 YNFKEQ. The V end lost 0 bases, the J end lost 4 bases, and 8 bases lay between the germline ends. CDR3 sequence: CASSQELQADTQYF. CDR3 coding DNA: TGTGCCAGCAGCCAAGAACTTCAAGCAGATACGCAGTATTTT.

This clone has just one count. V usage is TRBV5-1 and J usage is TRBJ2-5, with a weak D call TRBD2 (6 bases). The V gene's germline CDR1 is SGHRS and CDR2 YFSETQ. V lost 4 bases and J lost 4, with 17 bases in between. The CDR3 consists of 15 residues. CDR3 sequence (DNA): TGCGCCAGCAGCCCCTCGTCGGGGCGGGGAGAGACCCAGTACTTC. Its protein is CASSPSSGRGETQYF.

The chain employs TRBV18 and TRBJ2-4; 8 bases map to TRBD1. Unmatched junction bases numbered 5, after V lost 2 bases and J lost 8 bases. CDR3 length: 14 amino acids. Germline lookup yields CDR1 KGHSH and CDR2 LQKENI. The CDR3 DNA sequence: TGTGCCAGCTCACCAGGGACAGGTGGAGACATTCAGTACTTC. It yields the protein CASSPGTGGDIQYF.